One and the same sample provided the 12 T cell receptor beta chains below, sequenced in a study of blood T cell repertoires in COVID-19. TCRdb's table, derived via immunoSEQ multiplex PCR, lists solely in-frame clones and lacks some. The data show 100,000 to 150,000 clones, roughly 80% seen once. Sequencing input: peripheral blood. The receptors come from a woman aged 30 to 39 who had recovered from COVID-19.

Only one count was recorded for this clone. This chain uses TRBV9 with TRBJ2-2; maybe TRBD1 (6 bases). The germline V and J ends were trimmed by 4 bases and 7 bases, with 8 bases remaining between them. Germline lookup yields CDR1 SGDLS and CDR2 YYNGEE. The CDR3 contains 12 residues. The CDR3 here is CASSRTVGELFF. CDR3 bases: TGTGCCAGCAGCCGGACAGTCGGGGAGCTGTTTTTT.

The table lists this clone with a count of one. The chain recombines TRBV3-1 (or the pseudogene TRBV3-2) with TRBJ2-5; 8 positions agree with TRBD2. V gave up 4 bases and J gave up 4 bases; unmatched junction bases: 8. CDR3 length: 15 amino acids. Germline V gives CDR1 LGHDT, CDR2 YNNKEL (reference sequence). The CDR3 DNA reads as TGTGCCAGCAGCCCCTCCGGGACTAGGGGAGAGACCCAGTACTTC. Translated, it gives CASSPSGTRGETQYF.

The gene calls are TRBV5-1 and TRBJ2-3; 11 nucleotides agree with TRBD2. CDR1 and CDR2 (germline): SGHRS, YFSETQ. V gave up 4 bases and J gave up 2 bases; unmatched junction bases: 6. CDR3 length: 16 residues. In nucleotides, the CDR3 is TGCGCCAGCAGCCCGGGACTAGCGGCATCCACAGATACGCAGTATTTT. Its protein product is CASSPGLAASTDTQYF.

Only one count was recorded for this clone. The chain has TRBV11-2 and TRBJ1-2; weak D call: TRBD1 (5 bases). CDR3 length: 15 amino acids. Germline CDR1 reads SGHAT; CDR2 reads FQNNGV. V gave up 4 bases and J gave up 1 base, with 13 bases separating them. This chain's CDR3 is CASSSIRGGNYGYTF. The CDR3 coding sequence is TGTGCCAGCAGCTCTATACGGGGGGGTAACTATGGCTACACCTTC.

The chain employs TRBV5-5 and TRBJ1-6; 7 positions agree with TRBD1. With 0 bases clipped from V and 7 bases from J, the junction kept 10 bases outside the gene matches. Per the germline V gene, CDR1 is SGHKS and CDR2 is YYEKEE (reference sequence). The CDR3 totals 17 residues. CDR3 bases: TGTGCCAGCAGCTTGGGCCCTCTACAGGACAGGAATTCACCCCTCCACTTT. This translates into CASSLGPLQDRNSPLHF.

This chain links TRBV10-2 with TRBJ2-5; 7 nucleotides match TRBD1. The CDR3 sequence is 14 residues long. Germline CDR1 WSHSY, CDR2 SAAADI. V trimming: 3 bases; J trimming: 2 bases; junction bases outside the gene matches: 3. The CDR3 region has the DNA TGCGCCAGCAGTGACCTCAGGGGGCAAGAGACCCAGTACTTC. The encoded protein is CASSDLRGQETQYF.

The J gene is TRBJ2-1, the V gene TRBV5-4, with unresolved D. The CDR3 totals 15 residues. V was pared by 4 bases and J by 1 base, with 12 bases between. Germline CDR1 is SGHNT and CDR2 is YYREEE (reference sequence). This chain's CDR3 is CASSPVSDSYNEQFF. Written as DNA, the CDR3 is TGTGCCAGCAGCCCGGTTTCTGATTCCTACAATGAGCAGTTCTTC.

The rearrangement uses TRBV11-2 and TRBJ1-6; possible D gene TRBD1, 6 bases. V was trimmed by 1 base and J by 7 bases, leaving 14 bases between them. This CDR3 region has 16 residues. Germline lookup yields CDR1 SGHAT and CDR2 FQNNGV. CDR3 DNA: TGTGCCAGCAGCTTAGGAAGACAGGTTCTAAATTCACCCCTCCACTTT. Protein product: CASSLGRQVLNSPLHF.

The chain couples TRBV5-6 to TRBJ2-5; D is unclear. V lost 3 bases, J lost 5 bases, and 17 bases lay in between. The CDR3 contains 15 residues. CDR1 and CDR2 (germline): SGHDT, YYEEEE. The CDR3 DNA reads TGTGCCAGCAGCTCGCTCACCCCGGCCGGGGAGACCCAGTACTTC. Translating gives CASSSLTPAGETQYF.

The rearrangement uses TRBV2 and TRBJ2-7; D remains ambiguous. The germline V and J ends were trimmed by 6 bases and 4 bases, with 10 bases remaining between them. The germline CDR1 and CDR2 sequences are SNHLY and FYNNEI. The CDR3 length is 12 residues. The CDR3 is CASSRTEYEQYF. The DNA of the CDR3 is TGTGCCAGCAGCAGAACGGAGTACGAGCAGTACTTC.

The chain employs TRBV7-9 and TRBJ1-2, with 9 nucleotides matching TRBD1. Germline assignment: CDR1 SEHNR and CDR2 FQNEAQ (reference sequence). V shed 5 bases and J 4 bases; nucleotides not matched to a gene: 8. There are 15 residues in the CDR3. CDR3 loop: CASSATGTGFYGYTF. CDR3 nucleotides: TGTGCCAGCAGCGCAACCGGGACAGGGTTCTATGGCTACACCTTC. The full variable domain, completed using reference TRBV7-9 and TRBJ1-2, is DTGVSQNPRHKITKRGQNVTFRCDPISEHNRLYWYRQTLGQGPEFLTYFQNEAQLEKSRLLSDRFSAERPKGSFSTLEIQRTEQGDSAMYLCASSATGTGFYGYTFGSGTRLTVV.

This clone has just a few counts. V is TRBV19 and J is TRBJ2-7; tentatively, D is TRBD2 (5 bases). This CDR3 comprises 14 residues. The ends were cut back, 3 bases at V and 2 bases at J, with 11 bases in the middle. Germline values: CDR1 LNHDA, CDR2 SQIVND (reference sequence). CDR3 in amino acids: CASSIASGTYEQYF. In DNA form, the CDR3 reads TGTGCCAGTAGTATTGCCAGCGGAACCTACGAGCAGTACTTC.